These 5 T cell receptor beta chains share one sample of origin, sequenced in a study of regulatory T cells in long-lasting Graves disease. Arm-PCR of CDR3 regions and iRepertoire HTBI primers were the basis on which TCR beta libraries were built. Each CDR3 protein gets one entry after TCRdb re-called the multiplex PCR reads with MiXCR. The table shows about 540,000 distinct CDR3 sequences, with 13% occurring only once. Time point defined: newly diagnosed GD, antithyroid drugs for less than 3 months. Isolated PBMC RNA provided the starting material for the TCR library. This sample was also put to use in a study of T cells in Graves' hyperthyroidism and ophthalmopathy.

The sample in question was peripheral blood mononuclear cells (PBMCs), obtained at new diagnosis, from a patient treated with antithyroid drugs. These TCRs come from a man aged 25-45 years with Graves disease.

The chain employs TRBV20-1 and TRBJ2-5; possible D gene TRBD1, 5 bases. The V end was cut by 0 bases, the J end by 5 bases, with 10 bases between. This CDR3 contains 13 residues. Per the germline V gene, CDR1 is DFQATT and CDR2 is SNEGSKA (reference sequence). The CDR3 spells CSARDPRAETQYF. The CDR3 nucleotides read TGCAGTGCTAGAGATCCCAGGGCGGAGACCCAGTACTTC.

The chain recombines TRBV10-3 with TRBJ1-4; no definite D call. The CDR3 covers 15 residues. The germline V gene encodes CDR1 ENHRY and CDR2 SYGVKD. Trimming shortened V by 3 bases and J by 8 bases, and 16 bases separated the two germline ends. CDR3 protein: CAISDRTEEEEKLFF. In DNA form, the CDR3 reads TGTGCCATCAGTGATCGTACGGAGGAGGAGGAAAAACTGTTTTTT.

The CDR3 coding sequence is TGTGCCAGCAGTTTGGGGCTGAGGGGGAAAAGCTACGAGCAGTACTTC. Residues: CASSLGLRGKSYEQYF. V and J are TRBV27 and TRBJ2-7; a possible D gene is TRBD1 (6 bases). Germline lookup yields CDR1 MNHEY and CDR2 SMNVEV (reference sequence). V gave up 3 bases and J gave up 3 bases, with 18 bases separating them. CDR3 length: 16 amino acids.

To note about this clonotype: This clone may be a read error of a much larger clone one base away. This CDR3 is missing its conserved last phenylalanine or tryptophan, likely due to a read error. The chain employs TRBV6-1 and TRBJ1-1; maybe TRBD1 (6 bases). V shed 10 bases and J shed 1 base, with 16 bases lying between them. Germline V gene sequence: CDR1 MNHNS, CDR2 SASEGT. This CDR3 has 14 residues. The CDR3 region is CATSRDTSNTEAFL. CDR3 nucleotide sequence: TGTGCCACCTCGAGGGACACCTCGAACACTGAAGCTTTCCTT.

This clonotype has just one count. Relative to the germline gene, one junction end is altered; a read error may explain this. The chain uses TRBV6-2 or TRBV6-3 and TRBJ2-6; D might be TRBD1 (6 bases). The germline CDR1 and CDR2 sequences are MNHEY and SVGEGT. This CDR3 has 18 residues. In DNA form, the CDR3 reads TGTGCCAGCACTTACAGGGTTCTTCGGAACCCTGGGGCCAACGTCCTGACTTTC. Protein: CASTYRVLRNPGANVLTF.